This T cell receptor beta chain comes out of a study of long-term antiretroviral therapy in people with HIV. The run of the v3.0 immunoSEQ assay was at survey level. TCRdb's table, derived via immunoSEQ multiplex PCR, lists solely in-frame clones and lacks some. The repertoire includes around 36,000 clones, 60% to 75% of them detected once, and nearly 3.5% sits in the top ten. This TCR was sampled from a man aged 45-60 years with HIV. Here the sequenced sample was unsorted PBMCs, taken 3 years after starting antiretroviral therapy.

The CDR3 DNA reads as TGTGCCAGCAGCCCGCACACAGGCGGAGGGGAGCAGTACTTC. The encoded protein is CASSPHTGGGEQYF. The V and J genes are TRBV11-3 and TRBJ2-7, with a possible D match to TRBD2 (6 bases). This CDR3 spans 14 amino acids. V was cut by 5 bases and J by 7 bases, with 18 bases left in between. Per the germline V gene, CDR1 is SGHNT and CDR2 is YENEEA.